A single sample is the source of the 32 T cell receptor beta chains below, sequenced in a study of blood T cell repertoires in COVID-19. Profiled with immunoSEQ multiplex PCR; TCRdb holds only in-frame clones, not every one. The sample has hundreds of thousands of clones, 86% seen once. The sample was peripheral blood. The receptors here all came from a woman between 25 and 40 years old with active or convalescent COVID-19.

The V and J genes are TRBV6-6 and TRBJ2-5; TRBD2 might be the D (6 bases). CDR3 length equals 14 residues. Trimming shortened V by 6 bases and J by 2 bases, and 13 bases separated the two germline ends. CDR1 MNHNY and CDR2 SVGAGI come from the germline V gene (reference sequence). CDR3 nucleotides: TGTGCCAGCAGAATACGGGACTCACAAGAGACCCAGTACTTC. Translating gives CASRIRDSQETQYF.

Only one count was recorded for this clone. V is TRBV3-1 (or the pseudogene TRBV3-2) and J is TRBJ2-7; D is unresolved. The CDR3 extends over 14 amino acids. V lost 1 base, J lost 2 bases, and 9 bases lay in between. From germline, CDR1 is LGHDT and CDR2 YNNKEL (reference sequence). Written as DNA, the CDR3 is TGTGCCAGCAGCCAAGTGAACCAGGCCTACGAGCAGTACTTC. Its protein product is CASSQVNQAYEQYF.

This clone showed up just a few times. V is TRBV5-1 and J is TRBJ2-3, with D maybe TRBD1 (6 bases). V dropped 2 bases and J dropped 0 bases, with 13 bases sitting between them. From germline, CDR1 is SGHRS and CDR2 YFSETQ. The CDR3 sequence is 16 residues long. The CDR3 DNA follows: TGCGCCAGCAGCTTATTTCCAGGGGCGAGCACAGATACGCAGTATTTT. This sequence encodes CASSLFPGASTDTQYF.

This clone was recorded at least ten times. The rearrangement joins TRBV5-1 to TRBJ2-7, with TRBD1 matching 8 bases. The germline V gene has CDR1 SGHRS and CDR2 YFSETQ. Trimming cost V 0 bases and J 3 bases; bases outside gene matches: 2. CDR3 length: 14 amino acids. The CDR3 nucleotides read TGCGCCAGCAGCTTGGAACAGGGGGGCTACGAGCAGTACTTC. The encoded protein is CASSLEQGGYEQYF.

The J gene is TRBJ2-2, the V gene TRBV25-1; D is unresolved. Per the germline V gene, CDR1 is MGHDK and CDR2 is SYGVNS. Trimming shortened V by 3 bases and J by 0 bases, and 5 bases separated the two germline ends. This CDR3 spans 14 amino acids. The CDR3 DNA reads as TGTGCCAGCAGTGAGTCAGCGAACACCGGGGAGCTGTTTTTT. Protein: CASSESANTGELFF.

Only a few counts were recorded for this clone. This rearrangement joins TRBV6-2 or TRBV6-3 to TRBJ1-2, with 9 bases aligning to TRBD1. CDR1 and CDR2 (germline): MNHEY, SVGEGT. Trimming cost V 6 bases and J 7 bases; bases outside gene matches: 15. The CDR3 consists of 16 residues. The CDR3, as DNA: TGTGCCAGCAGCCCTACGCCGACAGGGGGTAGCCGTGGCTACACCTTC. It translates to CASSPTPTGGSRGYTF.

This rearrangement joins TRBV7-8 to TRBJ2-7; no reliable D call. Trimming cost V 0 bases and J 3 bases, with 12 bases left between them. Germline CDR1 is SGHVS and CDR2 is FQNEAQ. The CDR3 is made up of 15 amino acids. CDR3 sequence: CASSLARNGVYEQYF. The CDR3 nucleotides read TGTGCCAGCAGCTTAGCGCGGAACGGAGTCTACGAGCAGTACTTC.

This sequence joins TRBV7-8 and TRBJ2-7; the D gene is possibly TRBD2 (5 bases). The length of the CDR3 is 16 residues. V lost 1 base and J 3 bases, leaving 16 bases between the germline ends. Germline lookup yields CDR1 SGHVS and CDR2 FQNEAQ. For the CDR3, the DNA is TGTGCCAGCAGCTTAGTAACCGGACTGGGTTACTACGAGCAGTACTTC. Amino acids: CASSLVTGLGYYEQYF.

This chain connects TRBV6-1 to TRBJ1-3; D may be TRBD1 (6 bases). This CDR3 has 15 amino acids. Germline CDR1 reads MNHNS; CDR2 reads SASEGT. Between the trimmed V and J ends, which lost 3 bases and 2 bases, there was a span of 11 bases. CDR3 in DNA: TGTGCCAGCAGTGACCATACAGGGCCTGGAAACACCATATATTTT. It is translated as CASSDHTGPGNTIYF.

This chain connects TRBV3-1 (or the pseudogene TRBV3-2) to TRBJ2-5; TRBD2 might be the D (6 bases). Germline-derived CDR1 and CDR2 are LGHDT and YNNKEL (reference sequence). V lost 0 bases to trimming and J lost 7 bases, with 12 bases between them. CDR3 size: 14 residues. CDR3 amino acids: CASSQDLASGTQYF. The CDR3 DNA reads TGTGCCAGCAGCCAAGATCTAGCGTCGGGGACCCAGTACTTC.

The V gene is TRBV6-5, the J gene TRBJ1-4, with TRBD1 matching over 8 bases. J was trimmed by 7 bases and V by 2 bases; bases with no gene match: 3. The CDR3 extends over 14 amino acids. CDR1 is MNHEY, CDR2 SVGAGI, per germline. The DNA for the CDR3 is TGTGCCAGCAGTTACGGACAGGGTGTTGAAAAACTGTTTTTT. Protein sequence: CASSYGQGVEKLFF.

This clone was found a few times. V is TRBV2 and J is TRBJ1-5, with D uncertain. This CDR3 comprises 9 residues. Germline values: CDR1 SNHLY, CDR2 FYNNEI. Trimming removed 8 bases at V and 8 bases at J, with 4 bases between. The CDR3 region has the DNA TGTGCCAGCGAGGAGCCCCAGCATTTT. It codes for CASEEPQHF.

This clone was seen once. V usage is TRBV18 and J usage is TRBJ1-4; no reliable D call. The ends were cut back, 1 base at V and 5 bases at J, with 11 bases in the middle. This CDR3 is 15 amino acids long. The V gene's germline CDR1 is KGHSH and CDR2 LQKENI. The CDR3 DNA sequence: TGTGCCAGCTCACCACAACAGATCCAAAATGAAAAACTGTTTTTT. Translated: CASSPQQIQNEKLFF.

The J gene is TRBJ1-2, the V gene TRBV19; D may be TRBD1 (6 bases). Germline loops: CDR1 LNHDA, CDR2 SQIVND (reference sequence). V lost 7 bases and J lost 11, with 17 bases in between. The CDR3 is 12 amino acids. The CDR3 nucleotides read TGTGCCAGTAACCTCGGGTACAGGGAGTACACCTTC. The encoded protein is CASNLGYREYTF.

V and J are TRBV5-4 and TRBJ2-1, with no clear D. The CDR3 totals 15 residues. Trimming removed 4 bases at V and 0 bases at J, with 11 bases between. Germline V gives CDR1 SGHNT, CDR2 YYREEE (reference sequence). As DNA, the CDR3 is TGTGCCAGCAGCCCCCCTCGCGGCTCCTACAATGAGCAGTTCTTC. This sequence encodes CASSPPRGSYNEQFF. The full variable domain, completed using reference TRBV5-4 and TRBJ2-1, is ETGVTQSPTHLIKTRGQQVTLRCSSQSGHNTVSWYQQALGQGPQFIFQYYREEENGRGNFPPRFSGLQFPNYSSELNVNALELDDSALYLCASSPPRGSYNEQFFGPGTRLTVL.

This clone was recorded once. The chain employs TRBV4-1 and TRBJ1-4; D uncertain. Germline-derived CDR1 and CDR2 are MGHRA and YSYEKL. The ends were cut back, 0 bases at V and 8 bases at J, with 10 bases in the middle. The length of the CDR3 is 14 residues. Here the CDR3 DNA reads TGCGCCAGCAGCCAAGATGCGGGTGAGGAAAAACTGTTTTTT. Translating it yields CASSQDAGEEKLFF.

This clone is a singleton in its sample. The chain joins TRBV29-1 to TRBJ1-1; D might be TRBD1 (5 bases). From germline, CDR1 is SQVTM and CDR2 ANQGSEA. Trimming cost V 4 bases and J 0 bases, with 9 bases left between them. This CDR3 is 13 amino acids long. The chain's CDR3 is CSVGDRMNTEAFF. The CDR3 nucleotides read TGCAGCGTTGGAGACAGAATGAACACTGAAGCTTTCTTT.

The chain employs TRBV5-5 and TRBJ2-2; D gene ambiguous. CDR1 SGHKS and CDR2 YYEKEE come from the germline V gene (reference sequence). V was pared by 1 base and J by 6 bases, with 16 bases between. CDR3 size: 16 residues. CDR3: CASSLKFSEGAGELFF. The CDR3 nucleotides are TGTGCCAGCAGCTTGAAGTTCAGCGAAGGTGCCGGGGAGCTGTTTTTT.

The J gene is TRBJ1-4, the V gene TRBV18; D is possibly TRBD1 (6 bases). The CDR3 length is 15 residues. The V end lost 0 bases, the J end lost 6 bases, and 11 bases lay between the germline ends. Germline CDR1 KGHSH, CDR2 LQKENI. This CDR3 reads CASSPPTGRDEKLFF. CDR3 sequence (DNA): TGTGCCAGCTCACCACCTACAGGGCGGGATGAAAAACTGTTTTTT.

This clone was picked up one time. The rearrangement joins TRBV7-2 to TRBJ1-6; D gene uncertain. V shed 5 bases and J shed 10 bases, with 18 bases lying between them. Looked up from germline, CDR1 is SGHTA and CDR2 is FQGNSA. CDR3 length: 15 amino acids. The CDR3 loop reads CASSRGVGVSSPLHF. The CDR3 nucleotides are TGTGCCAGCAGCCGTGGGGTCGGGGTTAGCTCACCCCTCCACTTT.

The genes are TRBV5-1 and TRBJ2-2; the match to TRBD2 covers 7 bases. Germline V gene lookup returns CDR1 SGHRS and CDR2 YFSETQ. There are 15 residues in the CDR3. For the CDR3, the DNA is TGCGCATCGAATGTCGGGGGGTTAAACACCGGGGAGCTGTTTTTT. Protein: CASNVGGLNTGELFF.

This clone turned up a few times. The genes are TRBV5-6 and TRBJ1-5; D gene uncertain. CDR3 length: 17 amino acids. V lost 4 bases to trimming and J lost 1 base, with 18 bases between them. Germline CDR1 is SGHDT and CDR2 is YYEEEE. The chain's CDR3 is CASSHITSEYSNQPQHF. The CDR3 nucleotides read TGTGCCAGCAGCCATATTACGTCGGAGTACAGCAATCAGCCCCAGCATTTT.

The chain combines TRBV3-1 (or the pseudogene TRBV3-2) with TRBJ1-1, with 7 bases lining up with TRBD1. The CDR3 runs 14 residues. Trimming took 3 bases from V and 3 from J; bases not matched to a gene: 4. Germline V lookup: CDR1 LGHDT, CDR2 YNNKEL (reference sequence). The CDR3 sequence: CASSHTGVDTEAFF. The CDR3 DNA sequence: TGTGCCAGCAGCCATACAGGGGTGGACACTGAAGCTTTCTTT.

The rearrangement uses TRBV11-2 and TRBJ1-5; tentative D call: TRBD1 (6 bases). Trimming pared 5 bases from V and 0 bases from J, leaving 11 bases between. The CDR3 length is 15 residues. Germline CDR1 and CDR2: SGHAT and FQNNGV. The DNA for the CDR3 is TGTGCCAGCAGCCAACAGGGTTATAGCAATCAGCCCCAGCATTTT. Translating it yields CASSQQGYSNQPQHF.

V and J are TRBV3-1 (or the pseudogene TRBV3-2) and TRBJ1-4; 7 bases match TRBD1. J was trimmed by 4 bases and V by 4 bases; bases with no gene match: 6. The CDR3 runs 15 residues. Germline V gives CDR1 LGHDT, CDR2 YNNKEL (reference sequence). The CDR3 protein is CASSLRTGLNEKLFF. CDR3 DNA: TGTGCCAGCAGCCTTCGGACAGGTCTTAATGAAAAACTGTTTTTT.

In this sample, this clone turned up once. This chain links TRBV5-6 with TRBJ2-2, with D maybe TRBD2 (5 bases). The ends were cut back, 0 bases at V and 4 bases at J, with 10 bases in the middle. The CDR3 extends over 15 amino acids. Germline values: CDR1 SGHDT, CDR2 YYEEEE. CDR3 region: CASSLVGLATGELFF. CDR3 coding DNA: TGTGCCAGCAGCTTGGTAGGACTTGCCACCGGGGAGCTGTTTTTT. The full variable domain, in which reference TRBV5-6 and TRBJ2-2 provide the parts outside the CDR3, is DAGVTQSPTHLIKTRGQQVTLRCSPKSGHDTVSWYQQALGQGPQFIFQYYEEEERQRGNFPDRFSGHQFPNYSSELNVNALLLGDSALYLCASSLVGLATGELFFGEGSRLTVL.

V and J are TRBV5-5 and TRBJ2-7; 7 bases are a match to TRBD2. CDR3 length equals 13 residues. The V gene's germline CDR1 is SGHKS and CDR2 YYEKEE (reference sequence). With 1 base clipped from V and 3 bases from J, the junction kept 1 base outside the gene matches. The CDR3 loop reads CASSLTSVYEQYF. CDR3 nucleotides: TGTGCCAGCAGCTTGACTAGCGTCTACGAGCAGTACTTC.

The chain carries TRBV4-1 and TRBJ2-1; tentative D call: TRBD2 (5 bases). The V gene's germline CDR1 is MGHRA and CDR2 YSYEKL. This CDR3 is built from 14 residues. Trimming left V 1 base short and J 1 base short, with 5 bases between. The CDR3 nucleotides are TGCGCCAGCAGCCAAGGCGGGTCCTACAATGAGCAGTTCTTC. Amino acids: CASSQGGSYNEQFF.

This sequence joins TRBV5-5 and TRBJ2-1; 9 bases agree with TRBD1. Germline V gives CDR1 SGHKS, CDR2 YYEKEE (reference sequence). The CDR3 is 15 amino acids. The trim removed 1 base at V and 6 bases at J, leaving 5 bases unmatched. Here the CDR3 reads CASSLFGTGSNEQFF. The CDR3 DNA follows: TGTGCCAGCAGCTTGTTCGGGACAGGGAGCAATGAGCAGTTCTTC.

The chain combines TRBV3-1 (or the pseudogene TRBV3-2) with TRBJ1-4; possibly TRBD1 for D (5 bases). In germline, CDR1 is LGHDT, CDR2 YNNKEL (reference sequence). V dropped 0 bases and J dropped 11 bases, with 13 bases sitting between them. The CDR3 loop spans 14 amino acids. This CDR3 reads CASSQDNQGGKLFF. CDR3 nucleotide sequence: TGTGCCAGCAGCCAAGATAATCAGGGAGGGAAACTGTTTTTT.

This chain links TRBV15 with TRBJ2-1; no definite D call. The V end lost 5 bases, the J end lost 9 bases, and 14 bases lay between the germline ends. The CDR3 consists of 13 residues. Germline loops: CDR1 LNHNV, CDR2 YYDKDF (reference sequence). The chain's CDR3 is CATSRTSGGEQFF. CDR3 bases: TGTGCCACCAGCCGTACGAGTGGTGGTGAGCAGTTCTTC.

V is TRBV29-1 and J is TRBJ1-1, with D possibly TRBD1 on 6 matching bases. V lost 7 bases and J lost 0, with 12 bases in between. Looked up from germline, CDR1 is SQVTM and CDR2 is ANQGSEA. The CDR3 sequence is 13 residues long. The CDR3 loop is CSDLDSMNTEAFF. The CDR3 bases are TGCAGCGACCTGGACAGTATGAACACTGAAGCTTTCTTT.